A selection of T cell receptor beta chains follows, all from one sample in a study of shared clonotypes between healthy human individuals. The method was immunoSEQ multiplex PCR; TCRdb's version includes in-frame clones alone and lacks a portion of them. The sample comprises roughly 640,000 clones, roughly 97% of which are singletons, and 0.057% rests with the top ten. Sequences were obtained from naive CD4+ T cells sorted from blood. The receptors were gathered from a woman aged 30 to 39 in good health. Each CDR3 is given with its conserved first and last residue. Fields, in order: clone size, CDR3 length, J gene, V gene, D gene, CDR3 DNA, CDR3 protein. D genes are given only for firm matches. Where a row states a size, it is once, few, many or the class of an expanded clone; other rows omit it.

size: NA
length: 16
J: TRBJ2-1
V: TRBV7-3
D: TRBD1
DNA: TGTGCCAGCAGCCCGAGCCCGGGACAGGGAGTCTATGAGCAGTTCTTC
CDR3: CASSPSPGQGVYEQFF

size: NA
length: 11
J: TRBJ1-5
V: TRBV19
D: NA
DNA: TGTGCCAGGGGCAAATGTAGGTCCCAGCATTTT
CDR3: CARGKCRSQHF

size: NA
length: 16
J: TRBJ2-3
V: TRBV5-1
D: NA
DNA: TGCGCCAGCAGCTTGGGGCAGGGGCCGGGGCTTGATACGCAGTATTTT
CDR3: CASSLGQGPGLDTQYF

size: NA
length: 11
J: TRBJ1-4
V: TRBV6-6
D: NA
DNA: TGTGCCAGCAGCCACGGGGAAAAACTGTTTTTT
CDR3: CASSHGEKLFF

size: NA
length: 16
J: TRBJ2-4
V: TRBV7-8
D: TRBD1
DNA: TGTGCCAGCAGCTTATTCGGACAGGGTTATGAAAACATTCAGTACTTC
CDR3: CASSLFGQGYENIQYF

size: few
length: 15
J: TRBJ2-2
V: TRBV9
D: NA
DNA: TGTGCCAGCAGCGTAGGCAGGCAGACAACCGGGGAGCTGTTTTTT
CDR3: CASSVGRQTTGELFF

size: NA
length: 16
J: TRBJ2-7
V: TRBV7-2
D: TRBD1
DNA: TGTGCCAGCAGCCAACGAGGGAACAGGGGGAACTCCGAGCAGTACTTC
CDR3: CASSQRGNRGNSEQYF

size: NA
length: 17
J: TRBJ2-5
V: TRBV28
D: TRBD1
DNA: TGTGCCAGCAGCCACCTGGTCGGGGACAGGGGACGGGAGACCCAGTACTTC
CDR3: CASSHLVGDRGRETQYF

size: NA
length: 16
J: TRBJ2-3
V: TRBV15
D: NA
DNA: TGTGCCACCAGCAGAGGGCCAGCGGGCCGCACAGATACGCAGTATTTT
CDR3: CATSRGPAGRTDTQYF

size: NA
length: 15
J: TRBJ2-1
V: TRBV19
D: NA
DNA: TGTGCCAGTAGTACCCGGGGAGGTCGGGGTGATGAGCAGTTCTTC
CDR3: CASSTRGGRGDEQFF

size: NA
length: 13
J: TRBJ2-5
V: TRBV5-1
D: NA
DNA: TGCGCCAGCAGCTTTGACCAAGTAGGAACCCAGTACTTC
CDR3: CASSFDQVGTQYF

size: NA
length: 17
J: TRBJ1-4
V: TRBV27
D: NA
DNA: TGTGCCAGCAAGGTGGGGTTCAAGCCCGCAACTAATGAAAAACTGTTTTTT
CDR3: CASKVGFKPATNEKLFF

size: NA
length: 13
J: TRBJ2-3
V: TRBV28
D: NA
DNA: TGTGCCAGCAGTTTCGGGGGGCTGGATACGCAGTATTTT
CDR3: CASSFGGLDTQYF

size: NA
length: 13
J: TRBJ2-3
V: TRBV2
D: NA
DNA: TGTGCCAGCTCCTCCGGGAGAGGAGATACGCAGTATTTT
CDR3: CASSSGRGDTQYF

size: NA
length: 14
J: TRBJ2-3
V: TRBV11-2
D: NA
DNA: TGTGCCAGCAGCTTGCGGGCCCGGACAGATACGCAGTATTTT
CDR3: CASSLRARTDTQYF

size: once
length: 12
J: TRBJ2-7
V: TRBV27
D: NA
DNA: TGTGCCAGCAGTCGGCAGCCCTACGAGCAGTACTTC
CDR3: CASSRQPYEQYF

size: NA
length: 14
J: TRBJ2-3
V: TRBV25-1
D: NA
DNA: TGTGCCAGCAGTGAATTCCCCCCATCACATACGCAGTATTTT
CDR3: CASSEFPPSHTQYF

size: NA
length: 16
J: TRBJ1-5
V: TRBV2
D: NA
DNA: TGTGCCAGCAGTGAACAGGGAGATCCCGATTATCAGCCCCAGCATTTT
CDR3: CASSEQGDPDYQPQHF

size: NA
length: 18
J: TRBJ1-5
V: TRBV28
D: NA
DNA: TGTGCCAGCAGTTTCACCTTCAGGGGATGGGTGGGCAATCAGCCCCAGCATTTT
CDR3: CASSFTFRGWVGNQPQHF

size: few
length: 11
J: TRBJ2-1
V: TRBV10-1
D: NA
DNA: TGCGCCAGCAGTGATGTTGGTGAGCAGTTCTTC
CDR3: CASSDVGEQFF

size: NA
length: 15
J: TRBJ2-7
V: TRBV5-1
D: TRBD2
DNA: TGCGCCAGCAGTCTTCTAGCGGGTGATCACTACGAGCAGTACTTC
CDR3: CASSLLAGDHYEQYF

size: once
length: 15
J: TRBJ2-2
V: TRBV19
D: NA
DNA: TGTGCCAGTAGTATAGAATCGGTAGACGCCGGGGAGCTGTTTTTT
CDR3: CASSIESVDAGELFF

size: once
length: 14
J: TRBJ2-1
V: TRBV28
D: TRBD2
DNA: TGTGCCGGCAGGACTAGCGGGACCCACAATGAGCAGTTCTTC
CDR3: CAGRTSGTHNEQFF

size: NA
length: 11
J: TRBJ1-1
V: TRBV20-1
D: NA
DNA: TGCAGTGCTAGAGTCCGAACTGAAGCTTTCTTT
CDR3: CSARVRTEAFF

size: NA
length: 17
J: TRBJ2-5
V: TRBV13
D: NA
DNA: TGTGCCAGCAGCCTGACTAGCGGGACAGGGGGGTTGGAGACCCAGTACTTC
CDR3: CASSLTSGTGGLETQYF

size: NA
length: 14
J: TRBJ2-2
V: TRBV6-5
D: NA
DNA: TGTGCCAGCAGTTACTCCCGGGCCACCGGGGAGCTGTTTTTT
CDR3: CASSYSRATGELFF

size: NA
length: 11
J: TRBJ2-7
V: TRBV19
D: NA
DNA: TGTGCCAGTAGTTTCGGACACGAGCAGTACTTC
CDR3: CASSFGHEQYF

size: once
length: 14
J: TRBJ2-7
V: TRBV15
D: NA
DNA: TGTGCCACCAGCAGAGTTGTGACTACCTACGAGCAGTACTTC
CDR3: CATSRVVTTYEQYF

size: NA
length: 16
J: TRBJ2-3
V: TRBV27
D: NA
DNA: TGTGCCAGCAGTTTAGCGATTAATAGCCTAGTTAATACGCAGTATTTT
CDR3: CASSLAINSLVNTQYF

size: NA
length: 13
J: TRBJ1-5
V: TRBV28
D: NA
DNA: TGTGCCAGCAGGGCAGGACAGTATCAGCCCCAGCATTTT
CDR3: CASRAGQYQPQHF

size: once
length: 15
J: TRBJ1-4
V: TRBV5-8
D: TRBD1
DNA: TGTGCCAGCAGCCTTGGACAGGGGACTAATGAAAAACTGTTTTTT
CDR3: CASSLGQGTNEKLFF

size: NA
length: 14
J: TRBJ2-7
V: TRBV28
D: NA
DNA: TGTGCCAGCAGTCCGGGACAGACTAGTTACGAGCAGTACTTC
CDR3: CASSPGQTSYEQYF

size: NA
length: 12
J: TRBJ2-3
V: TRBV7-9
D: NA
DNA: TGTGCCAGCAGTATAGCTACAGATACGCAGTATTTT
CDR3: CASSIATDTQYF

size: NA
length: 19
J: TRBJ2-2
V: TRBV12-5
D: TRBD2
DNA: TGTGCTAGTGGTTTGGTATTCGGGACTAGCGGGCCAAACACCGGGGAGCTGTTTTTT
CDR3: CASGLVFGTSGPNTGELFF

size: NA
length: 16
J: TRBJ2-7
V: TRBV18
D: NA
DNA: TGTGCCAGCTCATGGGGTCCGGGACGTTACTCCTACGAGCAGTACTTC
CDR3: CASSWGPGRYSYEQYF

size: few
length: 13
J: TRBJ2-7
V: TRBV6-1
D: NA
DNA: TGTGCCAGCAGTGAGATCGATGGCACCGAGCAGTACTTC
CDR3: CASSEIDGTEQYF

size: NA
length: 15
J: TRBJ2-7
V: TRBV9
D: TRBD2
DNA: TGTGCCAGCAGCGTAGGGGCGGGAGGAACCTACGAGCAGTACTTC
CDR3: CASSVGAGGTYEQYF

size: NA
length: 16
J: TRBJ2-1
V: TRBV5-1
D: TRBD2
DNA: TGCGCCAGCAGCTTGACGCGGGCGGGAGGGTACAATGAGCAGTTCTTC
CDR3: CASSLTRAGGYNEQFF

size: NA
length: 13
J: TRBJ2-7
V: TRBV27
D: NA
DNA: TGTGCCAGCAGTTTCAAGACCTCCTACGAGCAGTACTTC
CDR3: CASSFKTSYEQYF

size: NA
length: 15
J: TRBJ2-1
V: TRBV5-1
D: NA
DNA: TGCGCCAGCAGCGTTATAGCGGACTCCTACAATGAGCAGTTCTTC
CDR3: CASSVIADSYNEQFF

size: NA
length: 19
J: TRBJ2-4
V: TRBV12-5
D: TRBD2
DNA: TGTGCTAGTGGTTGGGGACTAGCTTCTAGCCCGGAACAAAAAAACATTCAGTACTTC
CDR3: CASGWGLASSPEQKNIQYF

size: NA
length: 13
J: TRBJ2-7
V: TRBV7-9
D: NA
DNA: TGTGCCAGCAGCTTCATCCTCGGGTACGAGCAGTACTTC
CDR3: CASSFILGYEQYF

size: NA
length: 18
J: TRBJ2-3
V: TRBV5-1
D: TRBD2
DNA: TGCGCCAGCAGCTTACTAGCGGGAGGGCCCGGGAGCACAGATACGCAGTATTTT
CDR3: CASSLLAGGPGSTDTQYF

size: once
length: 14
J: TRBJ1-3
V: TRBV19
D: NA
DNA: TGTGCCAGTAGCTTAGGCCTCCGACGAAACACCATATATTTT
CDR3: CASSLGLRRNTIYF

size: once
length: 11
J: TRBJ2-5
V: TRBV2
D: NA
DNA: TGTGCCAGCAGGACTGAAGAGACCCAGTACTTC
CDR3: CASRTEETQYF

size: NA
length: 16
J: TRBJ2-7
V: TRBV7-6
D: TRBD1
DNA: TGTGCCAGCAGCCCGCAATCGACAGGGAACCTTCACGAGCAGTACTTC
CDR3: CASSPQSTGNLHEQYF

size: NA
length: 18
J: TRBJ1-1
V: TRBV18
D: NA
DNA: TGTGCCAGCTCACCATTGAACCCCCCGTACGGACAGTTCACTGAAGCTTTCTTT
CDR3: CASSPLNPPYGQFTEAFF

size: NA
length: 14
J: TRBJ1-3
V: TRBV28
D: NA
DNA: TGTGCCAGCACCCCCCGGAGCTCTGGAAACACCATATATTTT
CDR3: CASTPRSSGNTIYF

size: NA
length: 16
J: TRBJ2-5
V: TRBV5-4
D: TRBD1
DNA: TGTGCCAGCAGCCAAGGAAGGGACAGAACTCAAGAGACCCAGTACTTC
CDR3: CASSQGRDRTQETQYF